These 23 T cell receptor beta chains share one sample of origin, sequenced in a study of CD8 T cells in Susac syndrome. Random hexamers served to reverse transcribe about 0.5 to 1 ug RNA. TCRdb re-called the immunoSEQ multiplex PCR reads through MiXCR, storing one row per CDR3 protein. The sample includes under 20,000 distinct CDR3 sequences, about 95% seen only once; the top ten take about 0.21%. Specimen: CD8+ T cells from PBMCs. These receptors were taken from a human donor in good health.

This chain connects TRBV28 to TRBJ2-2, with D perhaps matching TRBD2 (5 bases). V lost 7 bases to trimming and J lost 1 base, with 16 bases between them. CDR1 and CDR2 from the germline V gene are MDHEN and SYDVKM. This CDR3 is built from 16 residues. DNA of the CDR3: TGTGCCAGCACCCCCTTTTGGAGCGGGAACACCGGGGAGCTGTTTTTT. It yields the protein CASTPFWSGNTGELFF.

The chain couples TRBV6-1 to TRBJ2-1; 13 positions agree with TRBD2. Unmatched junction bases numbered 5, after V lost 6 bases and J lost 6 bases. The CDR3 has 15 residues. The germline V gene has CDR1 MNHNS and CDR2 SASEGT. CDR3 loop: CASSLGLAGLNEQFF. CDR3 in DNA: TGTGCCAGCAGCCTGGGACTAGCGGGACTCAATGAGCAGTTCTTC.

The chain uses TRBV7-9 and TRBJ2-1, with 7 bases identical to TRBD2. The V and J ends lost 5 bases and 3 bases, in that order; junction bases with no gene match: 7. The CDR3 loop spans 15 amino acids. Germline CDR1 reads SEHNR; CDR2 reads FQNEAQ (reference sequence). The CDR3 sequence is CASSLYGEGYNEQFF. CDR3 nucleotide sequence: TGTGCCAGCAGCCTGTACGGGGAGGGCTACAATGAGCAGTTCTTC.

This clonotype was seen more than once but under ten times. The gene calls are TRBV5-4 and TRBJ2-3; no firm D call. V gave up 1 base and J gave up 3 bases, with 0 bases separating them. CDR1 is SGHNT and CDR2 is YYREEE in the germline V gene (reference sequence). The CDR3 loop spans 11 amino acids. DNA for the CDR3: TGTGCCAGCAGCTTGACAGATACGCAGTATTTT. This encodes CASSLTDTQYF.

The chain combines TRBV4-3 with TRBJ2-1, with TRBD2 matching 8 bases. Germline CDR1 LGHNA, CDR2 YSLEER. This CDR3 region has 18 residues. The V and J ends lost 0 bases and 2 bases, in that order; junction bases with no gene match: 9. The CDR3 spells CASSQEGSSGSTYNEQFF. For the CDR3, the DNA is TGCGCCAGCAGCCAAGAGGGGTCCAGCGGGAGTACCTACAATGAGCAGTTCTTC.

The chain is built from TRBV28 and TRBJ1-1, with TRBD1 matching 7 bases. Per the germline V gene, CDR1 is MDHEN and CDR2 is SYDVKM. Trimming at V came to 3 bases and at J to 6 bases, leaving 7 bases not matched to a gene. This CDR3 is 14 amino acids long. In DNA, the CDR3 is TGTGCCAGCAGTTTTGACAGGGCTAACTCTGAAGCTTTCTTT. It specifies CASSFDRANSEAFF.

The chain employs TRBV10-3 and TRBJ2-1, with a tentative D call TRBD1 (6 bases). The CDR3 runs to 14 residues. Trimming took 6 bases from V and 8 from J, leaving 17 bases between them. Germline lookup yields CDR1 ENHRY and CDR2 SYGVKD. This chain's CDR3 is CAISAEGVFDEQFF. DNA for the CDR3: TGTGCCATCAGCGCCGAGGGGGTGTTCGATGAGCAGTTCTTC.

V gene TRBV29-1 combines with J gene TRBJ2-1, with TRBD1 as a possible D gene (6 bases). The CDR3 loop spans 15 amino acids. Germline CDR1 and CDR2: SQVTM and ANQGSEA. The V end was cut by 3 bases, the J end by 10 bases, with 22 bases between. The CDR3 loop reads CSVDGWDAPTGEQFF. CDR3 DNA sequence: TGCAGCGTTGACGGGTGGGACGCGCCTACAGGGGAGCAGTTCTTC.

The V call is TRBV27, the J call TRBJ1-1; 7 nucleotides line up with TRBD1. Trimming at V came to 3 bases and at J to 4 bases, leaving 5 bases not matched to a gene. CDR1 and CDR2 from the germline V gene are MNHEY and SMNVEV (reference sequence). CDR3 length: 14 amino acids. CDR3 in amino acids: CASSFSGGVTEAFF. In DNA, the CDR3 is TGTGCCAGCAGTTTCTCAGGGGGGGTCACTGAAGCTTTCTTT.

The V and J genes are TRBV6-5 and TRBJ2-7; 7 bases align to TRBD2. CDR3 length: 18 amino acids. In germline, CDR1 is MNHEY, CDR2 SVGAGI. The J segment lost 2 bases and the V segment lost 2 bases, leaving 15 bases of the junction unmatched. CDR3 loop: CASSYGSRGRSVPYEQYV. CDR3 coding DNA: TGTGCCAGCAGTTACGGATCTCGCGGGAGATCTGTTCCCTACGAGCAGTACGTC.

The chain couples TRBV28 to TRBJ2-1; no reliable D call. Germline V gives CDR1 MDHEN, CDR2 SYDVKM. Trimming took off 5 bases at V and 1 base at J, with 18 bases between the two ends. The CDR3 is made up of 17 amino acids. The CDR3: CASSPPPQSESYNEQFF. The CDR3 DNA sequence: TGTGCCAGCAGTCCCCCGCCCCAATCTGAGTCCTACAATGAGCAGTTCTTC.

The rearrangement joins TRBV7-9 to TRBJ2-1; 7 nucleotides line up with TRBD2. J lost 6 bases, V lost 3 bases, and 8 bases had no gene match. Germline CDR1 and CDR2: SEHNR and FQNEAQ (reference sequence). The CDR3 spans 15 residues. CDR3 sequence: CASSLAGEGLNEQFF. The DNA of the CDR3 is TGTGCCAGCAGCTTGGCGGGAGAGGGGCTCAATGAGCAGTTCTTC.

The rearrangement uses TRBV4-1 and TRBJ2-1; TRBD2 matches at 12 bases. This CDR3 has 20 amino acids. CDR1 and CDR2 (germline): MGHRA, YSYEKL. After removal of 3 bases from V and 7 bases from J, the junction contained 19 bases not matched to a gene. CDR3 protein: CASSHPYRPSGRAVWNEQFF. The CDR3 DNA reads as TGCGCCAGCAGCCACCCATATCGGCCTAGCGGGAGGGCAGTGTGGAATGAGCAGTTCTTC.

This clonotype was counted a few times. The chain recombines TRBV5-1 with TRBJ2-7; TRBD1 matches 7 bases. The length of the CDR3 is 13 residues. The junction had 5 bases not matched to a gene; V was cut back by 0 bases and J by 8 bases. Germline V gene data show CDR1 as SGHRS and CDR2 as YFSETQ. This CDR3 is CASSLGQGRKQYF. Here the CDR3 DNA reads TGCGCCAGCAGCTTGGGACAGGGAAGGAAGCAGTACTTC.

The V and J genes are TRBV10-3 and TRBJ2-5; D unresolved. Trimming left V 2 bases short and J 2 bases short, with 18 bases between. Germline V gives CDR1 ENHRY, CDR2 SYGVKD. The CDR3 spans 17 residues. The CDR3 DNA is TGTGCCATCAGTGAGAAGGTGGATGGGCCACCTCAAGAGACCCAGTACTTC. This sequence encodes CAISEKVDGPPQETQYF.

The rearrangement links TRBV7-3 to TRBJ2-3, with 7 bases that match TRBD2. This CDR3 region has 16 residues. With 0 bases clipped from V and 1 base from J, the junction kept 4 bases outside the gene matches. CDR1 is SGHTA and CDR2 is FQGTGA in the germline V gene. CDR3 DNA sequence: TGTGCCAGCAGCTTAACGACTAGCCTTGGCACAGATACGCAGTATTTT. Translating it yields CASSLTTSLGTDTQYF.

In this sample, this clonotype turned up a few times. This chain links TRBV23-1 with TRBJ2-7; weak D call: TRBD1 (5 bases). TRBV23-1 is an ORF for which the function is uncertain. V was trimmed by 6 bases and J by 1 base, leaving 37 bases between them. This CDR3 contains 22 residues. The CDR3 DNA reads TGCGCCAGCAGCGAACCCCCTTGTCTGTTGGGGCAGGGTAGTTTCGGTTCCTACGAGCAGTACGTC. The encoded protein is CASSEPPCLLGQGSFGSYEQYV.

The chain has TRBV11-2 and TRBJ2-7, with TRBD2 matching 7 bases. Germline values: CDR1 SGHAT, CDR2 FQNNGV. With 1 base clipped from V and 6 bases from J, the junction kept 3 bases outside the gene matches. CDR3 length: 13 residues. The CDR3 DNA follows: TGTGCCAGCAGCTTAGCCCCGGGGGGCGAGCAGTACGTC. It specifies CASSLAPGGEQYV.

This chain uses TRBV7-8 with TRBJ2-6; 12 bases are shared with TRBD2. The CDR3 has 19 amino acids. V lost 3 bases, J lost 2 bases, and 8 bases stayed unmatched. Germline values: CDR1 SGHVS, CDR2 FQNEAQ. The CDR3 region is CASSLTSGRLFAGANVLTF. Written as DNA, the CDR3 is TGTGCCAGCAGCTTGACTAGCGGGAGACTCTTCGCTGGGGCCAACGTCCTGACTTTC.

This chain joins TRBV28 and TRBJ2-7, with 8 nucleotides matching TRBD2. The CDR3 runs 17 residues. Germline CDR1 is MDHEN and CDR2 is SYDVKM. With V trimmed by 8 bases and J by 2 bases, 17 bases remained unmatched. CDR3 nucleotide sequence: TGTGCCAGCGGCTCCCTTAGTGTAGCGGGGTTTACCTACGAGCAGTACTTC. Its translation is CASGSLSVAGFTYEQYF.

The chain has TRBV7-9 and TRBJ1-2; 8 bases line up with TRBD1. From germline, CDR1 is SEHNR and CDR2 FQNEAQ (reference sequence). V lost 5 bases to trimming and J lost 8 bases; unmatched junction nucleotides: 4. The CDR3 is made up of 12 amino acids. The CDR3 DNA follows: TGTGCCAGCAGCAAGGACAGGGAAGGCTACACCTTC. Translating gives CASSKDREGYTF.

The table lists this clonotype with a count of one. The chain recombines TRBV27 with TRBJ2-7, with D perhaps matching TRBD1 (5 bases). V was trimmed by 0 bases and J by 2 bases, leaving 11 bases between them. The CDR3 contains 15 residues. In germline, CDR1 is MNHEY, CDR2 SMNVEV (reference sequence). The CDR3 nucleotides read TGTGCCAGCAGTTTATCGCCAGGGAATACCTACGAGCAGTACTTC. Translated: CASSLSPGNTYEQYF.

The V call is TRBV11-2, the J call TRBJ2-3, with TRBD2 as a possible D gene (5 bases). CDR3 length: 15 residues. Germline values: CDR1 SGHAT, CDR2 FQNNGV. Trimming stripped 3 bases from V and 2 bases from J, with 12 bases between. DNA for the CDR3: TGTGCCAGCAGCTTCCGACGCCGGGACACAGATACGCAGTATTTT. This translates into CASSFRRRDTDTQYF.